This is a list of T cell receptor beta chains from one sample in a study of shared clonotypes between healthy human individuals. Sequencing was performed with immunoSEQ multiplex PCR; in TCRdb, only in-frame clones are kept and a portion is missing. The profile covers some 2,100,000 clones, with around 93% appearing a single time and roughly 1.8% taken by the ten largest. Sequences were obtained from naive CD8+ T cells from PBMCs. These receptors were collected from a man between 18 and 29 years old in good health. Some clones in this sample may be carry-over from other donors' samples. CDR3s include the opening cysteine and the closing phenylalanine or tryptophan. Each record gives: CDR3 protein, CDR3 DNA, D gene, V gene, J gene, clone size. D genes are given only for firm matches. Clone size, where shown, is once, few, many, or a class for clones that have expanded.

CDR3: CASSAGLVSYNEQFF; DNA: TGTGCCAGCAGCGCGGGACTAGTTTCCTACAATGAGCAGTTCTTC; D: TRBD2; V: TRBV7-3; J: TRBJ2-1; size: NA
CDR3: CASSLVLGGSTDTQYF; DNA: TGTGCCAGCAGCTTAGTTCTGGGAGGGAGCACAGATACGCAGTATTTT; D: TRBD2; V: TRBV11-2; J: TRBJ2-3; size: NA
CDR3: CASSFGGTEAFF; DNA: TGTGCCAGCAGCTTCGGTGGAACTGAAGCTTTCTTT; D: NA; V: TRBV5-6; J: TRBJ1-1; size: NA
CDR3: CASTRDVATNEKLFF; DNA: TGTGCCAGTACCCGGGATGTGGCAACTAATGAAAAACTGTTTTTT; D: NA; V: TRBV19; J: TRBJ1-4; size: NA
CDR3: CASSARGAVYEQYF; DNA: TGTGCCAGCAGTGCACGGGGGGCTGTCTACGAGCAGTACTTC; D: NA; V: TRBV6-5; J: TRBJ2-7; size: NA
CDR3: CASSLLSGGSEQYF; DNA: TGTGCCAGCAGTTTATTAAGCGGTGGTTCAGAGCAGTACTTC; D: NA; V: TRBV28; J: TRBJ2-7; size: NA
CDR3: CASRLYTGLNQPQHF; DNA: TGTGCCAGCAGGTTATACACAGGGCTCAATCAGCCCCAGCATTTT; D: NA; V: TRBV6-1; J: TRBJ1-5; size: NA
CDR3: CASTDRGLGEQYF; DNA: TGTGCCAGCACGGACAGGGGTTTGGGGGAGCAGTACTTC; D: TRBD1; V: TRBV6-1; J: TRBJ2-7; size: NA
CDR3: CSVELTGGGEQYF; DNA: TGCAGCGTTGAGCTAACAGGGGGCGGAGAACAGTACTTC; D: TRBD1; V: TRBV29-1; J: TRBJ2-7; size: NA
CDR3: CASHAGGNQPQHF; DNA: TGTGCCAGCCACGCGGGGGGCAATCAGCCCCAGCATTTT; D: NA; V: TRBV27; J: TRBJ1-5; size: once
CDR3: CASSQDQGRGNTIYF; DNA: TGCGCCAGCAGCCAAGATCAGGGACGGGGAAACACCATATATTTT; D: NA; V: TRBV4-1; J: TRBJ1-3; size: NA
CDR3: CASTSFTDTQYF; DNA: TGTGCCAGCACCTCATTCACAGATACGCAGTATTTT; D: NA; V: TRBV5-6; J: TRBJ2-3; size: NA
CDR3: CASSSGRRVGQPQHF; DNA: TGTGCCAGCAGCTCCGGTAGGAGGGTCGGGCAGCCCCAGCATTTT; D: NA; V: TRBV6-5; J: TRBJ1-5; size: NA
CDR3: CASSLTREAGNQPQHF; DNA: TGTGCCAGCAGTTTAACCAGGGAAGCGGGCAATCAGCCCCAGCATTTT; D: NA; V: TRBV28; J: TRBJ1-5; size: NA
CDR3: CASSQDYLEPTDTQYF; DNA: TGCGCCAGCAGCCAAGATTACCTGGAGCCCACAGATACGCAGTATTTT; D: NA; V: TRBV4-3; J: TRBJ2-3; size: once
CDR3: CASSTGLTSYEQYF; DNA: TGTGCCAGCAGCACGGGACTGACCTCCTACGAGCAGTACTTC; D: NA; V: TRBV7-9; J: TRBJ2-7; size: NA
CDR3: CASSIPDRPQKLYF; DNA: TGTGCCAGCAGCATCCCGGACAGGCCCCAGAAGCTGTACTTC; D: TRBD1; V: TRBV5-5; J: TRBJ2-7; size: NA
CDR3: CASTGQGPSSSYNEQFF; DNA: TGTGCCAGCACTGGGCAGGGCCCTTCGAGCTCCTACAATGAGCAGTTCTTC; D: NA; V: TRBV25-1; J: TRBJ2-1; size: NA
CDR3: CASRKEGVDTQYF; DNA: TGTGCCAGCCGAAAGGAGGGTGTGGATACGCAGTATTTT; D: NA; V: TRBV19; J: TRBJ2-3; size: NA
CDR3: CASSIGTHPHPTGELFF; DNA: TGTGCCAGCAGCATAGGGACCCACCCTCATCCCACCGGGGAGCTGTTTTTT; D: NA; V: TRBV7-8; J: TRBJ2-2; size: NA
CDR3: CASSLGQGAVKDTEAFF; DNA: TGCGCCAGCAGCTTGGGACAGGGGGCGGTTAAGGACACTGAAGCTTTCTTT; D: TRBD1; V: TRBV5-1; J: TRBJ1-1; size: once
CDR3: CAWSVGIAGGTDTQYF; DNA: TGTGCCTGGAGTGTGGGGATAGCGGGGGGCACAGATACGCAGTATTTT; D: TRBD2; V: TRBV30; J: TRBJ2-3; size: NA
CDR3: CASSQGLSGMAYEQYF; DNA: TGTGCCAGCAGCCAAGGCCTAAGCGGAATGGCCTACGAGCAGTACTTC; D: NA; V: TRBV4-2; J: TRBJ2-7; size: NA
CDR3: CASSYDDRGKLDGYTF; DNA: TGTGCCAGCAGTTACGACGACAGGGGAAAATTGGATGGCTACACCTTC; D: TRBD1; V: TRBV6-6; J: TRBJ1-2; size: NA
CDR3: CASGLGGNTEAFF; DNA: TGTGCCAGTGGTCTGGGGGGGAACACTGAAGCTTTCTTT; D: NA; V: TRBV19; J: TRBJ1-1; size: NA
CDR3: CASRPWDRQNRGGNTIYF; DNA: TGTGCCAGCAGACCCTGGGACAGGCAAAACCGGGGGGGAAACACCATATATTTT; D: TRBD1; V: TRBV27; J: TRBJ1-3; size: NA
CDR3: CSVGTSGSHEQYF; DNA: TGCAGCGTCGGGACTAGCGGGAGCCACGAGCAGTACTTC; D: TRBD2; V: TRBV29-1; J: TRBJ2-7; size: NA
CDR3: CAWSPSGGRNAGELFF; DNA: TGTGCCTGGAGTCCCTCGGGCGGGAGAAATGCCGGGGAGCTGTTTTTT; D: TRBD2; V: TRBV30; J: TRBJ2-2; size: few
CDR3: CASSLGAGEQPQHF; DNA: TGCGCCAGCAGCTTGGGGGCAGGGGAACAGCCCCAGCATTTT; D: NA; V: TRBV5-1; J: TRBJ1-5; size: NA
CDR3: CASNTGFQPQHF; DNA: TGTGCCAGTAACACAGGGTTTCAGCCCCAGCATTTT; D: NA; V: TRBV7-9; J: TRBJ1-5; size: NA
CDR3: CASSQDIWDTEAFF; DNA: TGCGCCAGCAGCCAAGATATTTGGGACACTGAAGCTTTCTTT; D: NA; V: TRBV4-1; J: TRBJ1-1; size: few
CDR3: CSVLLSSYNEQFF; DNA: TGCAGCGTTTTGTTGAGCTCCTACAATGAGCAGTTCTTC; D: NA; V: TRBV29-1; J: TRBJ2-1; size: NA
CDR3: CASSLGERAANEKLFF; DNA: TGTGCCAGCAGCTTGGGAGAGAGGGCGGCTAATGAAAAACTGTTTTTT; D: NA; V: TRBV5-8; J: TRBJ1-4; size: NA
CDR3: CASSPRTSGEYNEQFF; DNA: TGCGCCAGCAGCCCAAGGACTAGCGGGGAGTACAATGAGCAGTTCTTC; D: TRBD2; V: TRBV4-1; J: TRBJ2-1; size: once
CDR3: CASSPRLTNYEQYF; DNA: TGTGCCAGTAGTCCCCGTCTCACCAACTACGAGCAGTACTTC; D: NA; V: TRBV19; J: TRBJ2-7; size: NA
CDR3: CASSMGQEYTDTQYF; DNA: TGTGCCAGCAGCATGGGACAGGAATACACAGATACGCAGTATTTT; D: TRBD1; V: TRBV13; J: TRBJ2-3; size: NA
CDR3: CASSPMSSYEQYF; DNA: TGTGCCAGCAGCCCCATGAGCTCCTACGAGCAGTACTTC; D: NA; V: TRBV7-9; J: TRBJ2-7; size: NA
CDR3: CASSPTGRSSGNTIYF; DNA: TGTGCCAGCAGCCCTACGGGAAGATCCTCTGGAAACACCATATATTTT; D: NA; V: TRBV9; J: TRBJ1-3; size: NA
CDR3: CASSEEGGSYNEQFF; DNA: TGCGCCAGCAGCGAAGAGGGGGGGTCCTACAATGAGCAGTTCTTC; D: NA; V: TRBV5-1; J: TRBJ2-1; size: NA
CDR3: CASSPLGIGYQPQHF; DNA: TGTGCCAGCAGTCCCCTCGGTATTGGATATCAGCCCCAGCATTTT; D: NA; V: TRBV27; J: TRBJ1-5; size: NA
CDR3: CATSRTLAGGSSYEQYF; DNA: TGTGCCACCAGCAGAACCCTAGCGGGGGGAAGCTCCTACGAGCAGTACTTC; D: TRBD2; V: TRBV15; J: TRBJ2-7; size: NA
CDR3: CASSRPRTGEHIQAHYEQYF; DNA: TGCGCCAGCAGCCGGCCACGGACAGGAGAACATATCCAAGCCCACTACGAGCAGTACTTC; D: TRBD1; V: TRBV5-1; J: TRBJ2-7; size: NA
CDR3: CASSASGSPYEQYF; DNA: TGTGCCAGCAGCGCTAGCGGGAGCCCCTACGAGCAGTACTTC; D: TRBD2; V: TRBV28; J: TRBJ2-7; size: NA
CDR3: CASSLEFRPNDTEAFF; DNA: TGTGCCAGCAGCTTGGAGTTTCGCCCAAACGACACTGAAGCTTTCTTT; D: NA; V: TRBV5-6; J: TRBJ1-1; size: NA
CDR3: CASSLLQVAATNEKLFF; DNA: TGTGCCAGCAGCTTGCTGCAGGTCGCCGCAACTAATGAAAAACTGTTTTTT; D: NA; V: TRBV5-6; J: TRBJ1-4; size: NA
CDR3: CASRMDRGYLLNEQFF; DNA: TGTGCCAGCAGGATGGACAGGGGGTACCTACTGAATGAGCAGTTCTTC; D: TRBD1; V: TRBV27; J: TRBJ2-1; size: once
CDR3: CASSTLGGGYEQYF; DNA: TGTGCCAGTAGCACCCTCGGGGGAGGATACGAGCAGTACTTC; D: NA; V: TRBV19; J: TRBJ2-7; size: NA
CDR3: CASSLAYNEQFF; DNA: TGTGCCAGCAGCTTGGCTTACAATGAGCAGTTCTTC; D: NA; V: TRBV5-6; J: TRBJ2-1; size: NA
CDR3: CASSQELASTDTQYF; DNA: TGCGCCAGCAGCCAAGAGCTAGCCAGCACAGATACGCAGTATTTT; D: NA; V: TRBV4-3; J: TRBJ2-3; size: NA
CDR3: CASSDGRGTEAFF; DNA: TGTGCCAGCAGTGACGGAAGGGGGACTGAAGCTTTCTTT; D: NA; V: TRBV25-1; J: TRBJ1-1; size: NA
CDR3: CASSYNQGTYEQYF; DNA: TGTGCCAGCAGTTACAACCAGGGGACCTACGAGCAGTACTTC; D: NA; V: TRBV6-5; J: TRBJ2-7; size: NA
CDR3: CASSYTSMGEQYF; DNA: TGTGCCAGCAGTTACACCTCTATGGGAGAGCAGTACTTC; D: NA; V: TRBV6-6; J: TRBJ2-7; size: NA
CDR3: CASTTGGGEKLFF; DNA: TGTGCCAGCACAACAGGGGGCGGCGAAAAACTGTTTTTT; D: TRBD1; V: TRBV25-1; J: TRBJ1-4; size: NA
CDR3: CASSVEASGMAYEQYF; DNA: TGTGCCAGCAGCGTAGAAGCTAGCGGGATGGCCTACGAGCAGTACTTC; D: TRBD2; V: TRBV9; J: TRBJ2-7; size: NA
CDR3: CAISDPPNEKLFF; DNA: TGTGCCATCAGTGACCCTCCTAATGAAAAACTGTTTTTT; D: NA; V: TRBV10-3; J: TRBJ1-4; size: NA